Presented here are 26 T cell receptor beta chains from one specimen sequenced in a study of cytomegalovirus exposure and HLA in healthy donors. Use of 60 Vbeta and 13 Jbeta primers characterized the PCR. Assay: immunoSEQ multiplex PCR; the TCRdb copy retains only in-frame clones and omits some. The sample carries 95,000 to 150,000 clones, 74% recorded once. Sequencing was performed on PBMCs. These receptors all stem from a woman between 45 and 60 years old in good health and CMV-seropositive.

The rearrangement links TRBV6-6 to TRBJ2-7, with 7 bases that match TRBD1. Per germline, CDR1 MNHNY and CDR2 SVGAGI (reference sequence). CDR3 length: 14 amino acids. Germline trimming cut 11 bases from V and 0 bases from J; bases unmatched to any gene: 10. This CDR3 is CASQGRDSSYEQYF. CDR3 coding DNA: TGTGCCTCCCAGGGTCGGGACAGCTCCTACGAGCAGTACTTC.

The V gene is TRBV7-3, the J gene TRBJ2-2; tentatively, D is TRBD1 (6 bases). The ends were cut back, 5 bases at V and 5 bases at J, with 15 bases in the middle. There are 15 residues in the CDR3. The germline gives CDR1 SGHTA, CDR2 FQGTGA. CDR3 bases: TGTGCCAGCAGCCTGAACCCACAGGGTACCGGGGAGCTGTTTTTT. Residues: CASSLNPQGTGELFF.

This chain joins TRBV5-6 and TRBJ2-1; 9 bases agree with TRBD2. This CDR3 region has 16 residues. V was clipped by 0 bases and J by 3 bases; unmatched bases: 4. Germline-derived CDR1 and CDR2 are SGHDT and YYEEEE. Written as DNA, the CDR3 is TGTGCCAGCAGCTTGGGCGAGACTAGCGGCTACAATGAGCAGTTCTTC. This codes for CASSLGETSGYNEQFF.

The V gene is TRBV4-1, the J gene TRBJ1-1; D possibly corresponds to TRBD1 (5 bases). Germline CDR1 MGHRA, CDR2 YSYEKL. CDR3 size: 14 residues. Trimming left V 6 bases short and J 1 base short, with 12 bases between. Written as DNA, the CDR3 is TGCGCCAGCAGTCCGAGGCAGGGGAACACTGAAGCTTTCTTT. Its protein product is CASSPRQGNTEAFF.

This sequence joins TRBV4-3 and TRBJ2-3, with D tentatively TRBD1 (5 bases). Germline lookup yields CDR1 LGHNA and CDR2 YSLEER. Trimming shortened V by 5 bases and J by 2 bases, and 17 bases separated the two germline ends. The CDR3 consists of 16 residues. CDR3 DNA: TGCGCCAGCAGCTACCTATTAGGGGTCAACACAGATACGCAGTATTTT. Protein sequence: CASSYLLGVNTDTQYF.

This clone has a handful of counts. V is TRBV6-1 and J is TRBJ2-3, with 9 nucleotides matching TRBD2. This CDR3 region has 14 residues. Germline V gives CDR1 MNHNS, CDR2 SASEGT. J gave up 5 bases and V 8 bases, and 8 bases lay outside the gene matches. The CDR3 loop is CASEAGGFGDTQYF. The CDR3 DNA sequence: TGTGCCAGCGAGGCGGGGGGGTTCGGAGATACGCAGTATTTT.

The CDR3, as DNA: TGTGCCTGGGGAAACAGGTACAATGAGCAGTTCTTC. It translates to CAWGNRYNEQFF. The chain recombines TRBV30 with TRBJ2-1; a weak D match, TRBD1 (5 bases). The CDR3 extends over 12 amino acids. Germline V gene sequence: CDR1 GTSNPN, CDR2 SVGIG (reference sequence). The germline V and J ends were trimmed by 5 bases and 4 bases, with 9 bases remaining between them.

The CDR3 protein is CASSFTGYSYEQYF. In DNA form, the CDR3 reads TGTGCCAGCAGTTTTACAGGGTACTCCTACGAGCAGTACTTC. The chain has TRBV28 and TRBJ2-7; D is possibly TRBD1 (6 bases). The germline gives CDR1 MDHEN, CDR2 SYDVKM. Trimming removed 3 bases at V and 0 bases at J, with 9 bases between. The CDR3 covers 14 residues. Complete variable domain (other parts from reference TRBV28 and TRBJ2-7): DVKVTQSSRYLVKRTGEKVFLECVQDMDHENMFWYRQDPGLGLRLIYFSYDVKMKEKGDIPEGYSVSREKKERFSLILESASTNQTSMYLCASSFTGYSYEQYFGPGTRLTVT.

This rearrangement joins TRBV19 to TRBJ1-5, with D tentatively TRBD1 (6 bases). This CDR3 region has 15 residues. Trimming pared 1 base from V and 4 bases from J, leaving 11 bases between. CDR1 and CDR2 from the germline V gene are LNHDA and SQIVND (reference sequence). Here the CDR3 reads CASSIVGQMNQPQHF. Here the CDR3 DNA reads TGTGCCAGTAGTATAGTCGGACAGATGAATCAGCCCCAGCATTTT.

The rearrangement links TRBV19 to TRBJ1-3; tentatively, D is TRBD1 (5 bases). The CDR3 consists of 15 residues. V was clipped by 2 bases and J by 4 bases, with 12 bases between them. The germline CDR1 and CDR2 sequences are LNHDA and SQIVND (reference sequence). CDR3 region: CASSISGGDGNTIYF. The CDR3 DNA follows: TGTGCCAGTAGTATATCAGGAGGGGACGGAAACACCATATATTTT.

The rearrangement links TRBV5-6 to TRBJ2-6; TRBD1 agrees at 8 bases. The CDR3 loop spans 18 amino acids. Germline-derived CDR1 and CDR2 are SGHDT and YYEEEE. The trim removed 4 bases at V and 0 bases at J, leaving 9 bases unmatched. DNA for the CDR3: TGTGCCAGCAGCGCCCTAGGGACAGGCTACTCTGGGGCCAACGTCCTGACTTTC. This sequence encodes CASSALGTGYSGANVLTF.

V and J are TRBV7-9 and TRBJ2-5; 14 nucleotides agree with TRBD2. The V gene's germline CDR1 is SEHNR and CDR2 FQNEAQ (reference sequence). V lost 4 bases and J lost 5; bases outside the gene matches: 9. This CDR3 has 17 amino acids. The CDR3 DNA sequence: TGTGCCAGCAGCTCTGGGACTAGCGGGGGAGATACTGAGACCCAGTACTTC. It specifies CASSSGTSGGDTETQYF.

The chain carries TRBV5-4 and TRBJ2-1, with D hard to call. V lost 0 bases and J 0 bases, leaving 7 bases between the germline ends. CDR3 length: 15 residues. From germline, CDR1 is SGHNT and CDR2 YYREEE (reference sequence). Here the CDR3 reads CASSLDSNSYNEQFF. Written as DNA, the CDR3 is TGTGCCAGCAGCTTGGACTCAAACTCCTACAATGAGCAGTTCTTC.

The gene calls are TRBV5-8 and TRBJ2-3, with 7 bases matching TRBD2. Germline assignment: CDR1 SGHTS and CDR2 YDEGEE. Unmatched junction bases numbered 11, after V lost 6 bases and J lost 4 bases. The CDR3 totals 15 residues. The DNA of the CDR3 is TGTGCCAGCAACCTAGGACGGGGGAGGGCAGATACGCAGTATTTT. Protein: CASNLGRGRADTQYF.

The CDR3 loop reads CASSLAPLGLSYEQYF. The CDR3 DNA follows: TGCGCCAGCAGCTTAGCGCCCCTGGGGCTCTCCTACGAGCAGTACTTC. The chain combines TRBV5-1 with TRBJ2-7; a weak D match, TRBD1 (5 bases). CDR1 is SGHRS, CDR2 YFSETQ, per germline. The CDR3 loop spans 16 amino acids. V was trimmed by 2 bases and J by 0 bases, leaving 15 bases between them.

The CDR3, as DNA: TGTGCCTCGACTAACCGGCAGGGGGACAATGAGCAGTTCTTC. This codes for CASTNRQGDNEQFF. The chain combines TRBV7-9 with TRBJ2-1; TRBD1 agrees at 7 bases. This CDR3 comprises 14 residues. Germline V gene lookup returns CDR1 SEHNR and CDR2 FQNEAQ (reference sequence). V lost 11 bases, J lost 5 bases, and 12 bases stayed unmatched.

The chain is built from TRBV7-2 and TRBJ2-2; D perhaps matches TRBD2 (6 bases). Germline V gene lookup returns CDR1 SGHTA and CDR2 FQGNSA. V shed 5 bases and J shed 5 bases, with 12 bases lying between them. The CDR3 totals 14 residues. The CDR3 DNA is TGTGCCAGCAGCCAGGGACTCCCGACCGGGGAGCTGTTTTTT. Amino acids: CASSQGLPTGELFF.

This clone occurred once. The CDR3 is CASSFVSYGYTF. The CDR3, as DNA: TGTGCCAGCAGCTTCGTCTCGTATGGCTACACCTTC. The J gene is TRBJ1-2, the V gene TRBV7-9; D gene unclear. The V gene lost 3 bases and the J gene lost 5 bases, with 7 bases spanning the gap. Looked up from germline, CDR1 is SEHNR and CDR2 is FQNEAQ (reference sequence). The CDR3 sequence is 12 residues long.

This chain connects TRBV10-1 to TRBJ1-1; TRBD1 might be the D (6 bases). The CDR3 has 15 residues. CDR1 and CDR2 from the germline V gene are WNHNN and SYGVQD (reference sequence). V lost 2 bases, J lost 5 bases, and 15 bases lay in between. The CDR3 DNA is TGCGCCAGCAGTGAGGGGGGGGGCCAAGGAACTGAAGCTTTCTTT. This translates into CASSEGGGQGTEAFF.

The V call is TRBV29-1, the J call TRBJ2-7; a possible D gene is TRBD1 (5 bases). V gave up 1 base and J gave up 6 bases, with 10 bases separating them. This CDR3 is 12 amino acids long. The V gene's germline CDR1 is SQVTM and CDR2 ANQGSEA. DNA for the CDR3: TGCAGCGTTGAAGGTCTCAGGGCCGAGCAGTACTTC. Translated: CSVEGLRAEQYF.

The rearrangement links TRBV10-3 to TRBJ1-4, with 8 bases lining up with TRBD1. Germline-derived CDR1 and CDR2 are ENHRY and SYGVKD. There are 13 residues in the CDR3. After removal of 10 bases from V and 7 bases from J, the junction contained 8 bases not matched to a gene. This chain's CDR3 is CATATGVSEKLFF. In DNA, the CDR3 is TGTGCCACCGCGACAGGGGTATCTGAAAAACTGTTTTTT.

The gene calls are TRBV12-5 and TRBJ2-7, with D possibly being TRBD1 (6 bases). Germline values: CDR1 LGHNT, CDR2 FRNRAP. V shed 6 bases and J shed 0 bases, with 18 bases lying between them. CDR3 length: 16 amino acids. CDR3 residues: CASGLTGKHSSYEQYF. The CDR3 bases are TGTGCTAGTGGCCTGACAGGCAAACACAGCTCCTACGAGCAGTACTTC.

The V and J genes are TRBV30 and TRBJ2-3; D unresolved. CDR3 length equals 12 residues. The germline V gene has CDR1 GTSNPN and CDR2 SVGIG (reference sequence). Trimming took off 1 base at V and 2 bases at J, with 4 bases between the two ends. The CDR3 reads CAWSGLTDTQYF. CDR3 in DNA: TGTGCCTGGAGTGGGCTCACAGATACGCAGTATTTT.

The chain joins TRBV19 to TRBJ1-5; weak D call: TRBD1 (6 bases). This CDR3 is built from 16 residues. The V gene lost 6 bases and the J gene lost 0 bases, with 15 bases spanning the gap. Per the germline V gene, CDR1 is LNHDA and CDR2 is SQIVND (reference sequence). CDR3 nucleotide sequence: TGTGCCAGTAGGAGTACAGGGACCTTTAGCAATCAGCCCCAGCATTTT. Protein: CASRSTGTFSNQPQHF.

This clone showed up just a few times. The CDR3 sequence: CASSLAQGWDGYTF. In DNA, the CDR3 is TGCGCCAGCAGCTTGGCGCAGGGATGGGATGGCTACACCTTC. The chain uses TRBV5-1 and TRBJ1-2; possibly TRBD1 for D (5 bases). Trimming removed 0 bases at V and 6 bases at J, with 12 bases between. The CDR3 is 14 amino acids. Germline V gives CDR1 SGHRS, CDR2 YFSETQ.

The chain links TRBV6-6 to TRBJ2-1, with a tentative D call TRBD1 (5 bases). Germline lookup yields CDR1 MNHNY and CDR2 SVGAGI (reference sequence). CDR3 length equals 13 residues. The V end lost 0 bases, the J end lost 8 bases, and 8 bases lay between the germline ends. The CDR3 sequence: CASSYSEGDEQFF. The CDR3 DNA is TGTGCCAGCAGTTACTCGGAAGGGGATGAGCAGTTCTTC.